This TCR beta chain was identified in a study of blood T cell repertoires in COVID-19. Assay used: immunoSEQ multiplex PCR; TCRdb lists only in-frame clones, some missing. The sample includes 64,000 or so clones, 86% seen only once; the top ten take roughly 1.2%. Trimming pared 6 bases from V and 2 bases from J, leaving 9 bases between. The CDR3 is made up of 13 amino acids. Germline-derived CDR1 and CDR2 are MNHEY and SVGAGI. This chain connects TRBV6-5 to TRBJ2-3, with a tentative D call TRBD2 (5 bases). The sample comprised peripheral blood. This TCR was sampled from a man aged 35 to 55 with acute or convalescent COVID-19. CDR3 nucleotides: TGTGCCAGCAGCCGGGGTATCACAGATACGCAGTATTTT. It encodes CASSRGITDTQYF.